Presented here are 2 T cell receptor beta chains from one specimen sequenced in a study of blood T cells in healthy people across ages. A second roughly 6 to 11 cycle PCR used barcoded and J-beta primers. TCRdb reanalysed the 5' RACE reads using MiXCR and keeps one entry per CDR3 protein. The sample holds nearly 800,000 distinct CDR3 sequences; 20% to 25% are singletons and the top ten take under 4.5%. These data were likewise used in another study, on T cells of mothers and their children.

Source material: blood. Receptor source: a boy younger than 18 in good health.

The V gene is TRBV11-2, the J gene TRBJ2-1, with D possibly TRBD2 on 5 matching bases. CDR3 length equals 13 residues. Trimming left V 6 bases short and J 6 bases short, with 12 bases between. Germline loops: CDR1 SGHAT, CDR2 FQNNGV. CDR3 nucleotide sequence: TGTGCCAGCAGGAGGGCTGGGAGCAATGAGCAGTTCTTC. Protein sequence: CASRRAGSNEQFF. The whole variable domain, filled in from reference TRBV11-2 and TRBJ2-1, reads EAGVAQSPRYKIIEKRQSVAFWCNPISGHATLYWYQQILGQGPKLLIQFQNNGVVDDSQLPKDRFSAERLKGVDSTLKIQPAKLEDSAVYLCASRRAGSNEQFFGPGTRLTVL.

The chain carries TRBV2 and TRBJ1-4; D remains unclear. This CDR3 contains 13 residues. Trimming pared 4 bases from V and 8 bases from J, leaving 11 bases between. CDR1 is SNHLY, CDR2 FYNNEI, per germline. In DNA, the CDR3 is TGTGCCAGCAGTGGGCACCCGGGGGAAAAACTGTTTTTT. As protein: CASSGHPGEKLFF.